This T cell receptor (beta chain) is from a study of T cells in Graves' hyperthyroidism and ophthalmopathy. Amplified regions were TCR beta CDR3 sequences from RNA transcripts. The primer set for the first-round RT-PCR of the TCR CDR3 was HTBI. TCRdb redid the calling of the multiplex PCR reads with MiXCR, one entry per CDR3 protein. Of more than 650,000 distinct CDR3 sequences listed, less than 15% are singletons. Germline V gives CDR1 MNHEY, CDR2 SMNVEV (reference sequence). Trimming removed 5 bases from V and 7 bases from J; junction bases left unmatched: 8. This CDR3 has 16 residues. This clonotype has more than one count but fewer than ten.

The TCR comes from a woman between 18 and 29 years old with Graves' hyperthyroidism. J is TRBJ2-1 and V is TRBV27, with 13 positions matching TRBD2. Sequencing input: blood. The CDR3 region is CASSPILAGGLNEQFF. CDR3 nucleotides: TGTGCCAGCAGTCCTATACTAGCGGGAGGGTTGAATGAGCAGTTCTTC.